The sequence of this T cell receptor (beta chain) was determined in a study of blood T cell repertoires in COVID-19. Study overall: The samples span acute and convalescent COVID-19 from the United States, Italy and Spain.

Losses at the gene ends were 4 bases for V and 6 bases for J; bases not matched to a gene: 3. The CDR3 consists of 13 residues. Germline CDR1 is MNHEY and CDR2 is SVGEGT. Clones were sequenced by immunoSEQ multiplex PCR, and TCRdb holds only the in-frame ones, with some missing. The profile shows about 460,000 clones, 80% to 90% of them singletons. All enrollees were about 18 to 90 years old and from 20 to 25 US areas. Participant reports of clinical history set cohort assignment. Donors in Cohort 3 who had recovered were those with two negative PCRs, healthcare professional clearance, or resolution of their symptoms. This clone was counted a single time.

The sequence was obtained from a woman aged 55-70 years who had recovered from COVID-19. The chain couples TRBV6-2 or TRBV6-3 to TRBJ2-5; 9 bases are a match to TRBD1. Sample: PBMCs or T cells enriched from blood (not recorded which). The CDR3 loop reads CASSLTGGKTQYF. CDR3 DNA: TGTGCCAGCAGTTTGACAGGGGGGAAGACCCAGTACTTC.